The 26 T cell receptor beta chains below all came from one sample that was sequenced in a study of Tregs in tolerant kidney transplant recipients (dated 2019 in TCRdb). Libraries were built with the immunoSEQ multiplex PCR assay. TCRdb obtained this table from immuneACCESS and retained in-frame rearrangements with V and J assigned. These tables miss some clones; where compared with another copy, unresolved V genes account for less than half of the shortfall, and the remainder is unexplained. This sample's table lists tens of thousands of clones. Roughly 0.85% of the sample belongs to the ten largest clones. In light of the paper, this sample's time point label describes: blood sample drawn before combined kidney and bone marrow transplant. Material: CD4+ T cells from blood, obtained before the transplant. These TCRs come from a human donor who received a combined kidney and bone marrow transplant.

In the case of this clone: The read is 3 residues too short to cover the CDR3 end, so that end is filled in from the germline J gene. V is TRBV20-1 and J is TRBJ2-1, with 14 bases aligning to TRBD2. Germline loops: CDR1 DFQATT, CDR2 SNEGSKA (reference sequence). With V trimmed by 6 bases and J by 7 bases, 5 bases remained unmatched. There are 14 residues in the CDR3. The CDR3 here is CSATWTSGRNEQFF. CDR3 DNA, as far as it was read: TGCAGTGCAACCTGGACTAGCGGGAGGAATGAG.

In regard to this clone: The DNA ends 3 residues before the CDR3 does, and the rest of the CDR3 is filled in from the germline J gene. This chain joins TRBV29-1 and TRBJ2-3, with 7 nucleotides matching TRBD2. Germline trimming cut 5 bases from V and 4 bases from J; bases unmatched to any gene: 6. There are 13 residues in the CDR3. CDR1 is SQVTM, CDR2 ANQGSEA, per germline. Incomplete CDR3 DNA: TGCAGCGTTACGACTAGCTTCGCAGATACG. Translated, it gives CSVTTSFADT. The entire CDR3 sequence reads CSVTTSFADTQYF.

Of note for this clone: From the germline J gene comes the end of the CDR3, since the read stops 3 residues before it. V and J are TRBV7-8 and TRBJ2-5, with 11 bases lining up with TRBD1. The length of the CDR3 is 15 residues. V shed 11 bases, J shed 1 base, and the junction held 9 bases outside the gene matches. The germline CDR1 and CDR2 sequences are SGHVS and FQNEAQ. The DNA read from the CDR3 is TGTGCCTGGGGCCAAGGGACAGGGGGCCAAGAGACC. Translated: CAWGQGTGGQET. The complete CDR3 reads CAWGQGTGGQETQYF.

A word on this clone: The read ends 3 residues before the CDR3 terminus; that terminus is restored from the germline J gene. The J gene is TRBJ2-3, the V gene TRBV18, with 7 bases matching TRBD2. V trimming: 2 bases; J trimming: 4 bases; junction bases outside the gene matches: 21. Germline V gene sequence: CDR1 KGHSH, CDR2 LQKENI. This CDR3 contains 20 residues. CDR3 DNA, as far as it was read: TGTGCCAGCTCACCAGGGGGTAGGCCTAGCGGACCTAACGGGGCAGATACG. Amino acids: CASSPGGRPSGPNGADT. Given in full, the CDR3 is CASSPGGRPSGPNGADTQYF.

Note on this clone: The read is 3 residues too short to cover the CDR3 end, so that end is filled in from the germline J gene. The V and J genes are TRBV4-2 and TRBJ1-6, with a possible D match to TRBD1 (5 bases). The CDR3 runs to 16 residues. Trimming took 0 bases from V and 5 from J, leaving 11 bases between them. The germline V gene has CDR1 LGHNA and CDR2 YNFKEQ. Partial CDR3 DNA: TGTGCCAGCAGCCAAGATCGTACAGGAAATAATTCACCC. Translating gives CASSQDRTGNNSP. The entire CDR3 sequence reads CASSQDRTGNNSPLHF.

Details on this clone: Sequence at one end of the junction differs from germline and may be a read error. The part of the CDR3 DNA that was read is TGTGCTAGCAGCAAAGGGACTAGCGGGAGCTACGAG. Translating it yields CASSKGTSGSYE. The whole CDR3 reads CASSKGTSGSYEQYF. This chain joins TRBV7-7 and TRBJ2-7; TRBD2 matches 14 bases. The read stops 3 residues short of the end of the CDR3; the missing end is completed from the germline J gene. This CDR3 has 15 residues. The germline gives CDR1 SSHAT, CDR2 FNYEAQ (reference sequence).

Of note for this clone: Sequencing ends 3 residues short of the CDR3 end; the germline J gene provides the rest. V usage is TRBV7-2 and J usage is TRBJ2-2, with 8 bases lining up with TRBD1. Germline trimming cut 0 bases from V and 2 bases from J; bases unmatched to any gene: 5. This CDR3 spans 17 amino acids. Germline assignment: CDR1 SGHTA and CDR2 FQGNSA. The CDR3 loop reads CASSLAPRGRNTGELFF. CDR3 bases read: TGTGCCAGCAGCTTAGCGCCCAGGGGGCGTAACACCGGGGAG.

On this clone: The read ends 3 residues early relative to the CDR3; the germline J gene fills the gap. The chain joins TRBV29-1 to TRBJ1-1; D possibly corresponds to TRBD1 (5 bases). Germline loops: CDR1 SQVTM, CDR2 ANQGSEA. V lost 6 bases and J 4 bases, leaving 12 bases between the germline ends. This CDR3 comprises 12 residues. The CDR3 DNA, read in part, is TGCAGCGTCCCCCGGGGGGTCACTGAA. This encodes CSVPRGVTE. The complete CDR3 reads CSVPRGVTEAFF.

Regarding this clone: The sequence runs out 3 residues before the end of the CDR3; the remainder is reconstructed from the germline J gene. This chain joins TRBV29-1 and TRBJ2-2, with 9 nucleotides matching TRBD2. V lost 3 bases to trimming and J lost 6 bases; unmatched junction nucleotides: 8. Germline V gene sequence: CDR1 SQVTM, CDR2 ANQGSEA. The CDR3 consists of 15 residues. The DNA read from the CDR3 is TGCAGCGTTGATATAGGTAGCGGGAGCGCCGGGGAG. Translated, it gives CSVDIGSGSAGE. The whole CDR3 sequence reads CSVDIGSGSAGELFF.

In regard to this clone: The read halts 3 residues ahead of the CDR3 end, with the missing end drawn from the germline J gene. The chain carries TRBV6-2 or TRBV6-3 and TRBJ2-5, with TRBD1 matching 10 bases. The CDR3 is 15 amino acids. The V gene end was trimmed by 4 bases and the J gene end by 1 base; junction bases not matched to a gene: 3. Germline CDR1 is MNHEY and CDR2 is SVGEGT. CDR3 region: CASSFWTGGQETQYF. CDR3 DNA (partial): TGTGCCAGCAGTTTCTGGACAGGGGGCCAAGAGACC.

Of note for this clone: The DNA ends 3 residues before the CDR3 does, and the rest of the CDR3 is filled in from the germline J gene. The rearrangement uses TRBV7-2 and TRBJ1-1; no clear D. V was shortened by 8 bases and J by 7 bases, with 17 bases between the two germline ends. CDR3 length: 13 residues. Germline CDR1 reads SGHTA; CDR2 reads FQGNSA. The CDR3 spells CASGPGLGFEAFF. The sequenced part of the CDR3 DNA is TGTGCCAGCGGCCCGGGTTTGGGTTTTGAA.

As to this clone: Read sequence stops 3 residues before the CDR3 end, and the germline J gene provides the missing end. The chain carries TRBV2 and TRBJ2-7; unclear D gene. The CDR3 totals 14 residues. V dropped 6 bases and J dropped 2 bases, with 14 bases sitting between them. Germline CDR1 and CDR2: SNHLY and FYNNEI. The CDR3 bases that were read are TGTGCCAGCAGCGAACTCCGAAACACCTACGAG. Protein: CASSELRNTYE. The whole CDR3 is CASSELRNTYEQYF.

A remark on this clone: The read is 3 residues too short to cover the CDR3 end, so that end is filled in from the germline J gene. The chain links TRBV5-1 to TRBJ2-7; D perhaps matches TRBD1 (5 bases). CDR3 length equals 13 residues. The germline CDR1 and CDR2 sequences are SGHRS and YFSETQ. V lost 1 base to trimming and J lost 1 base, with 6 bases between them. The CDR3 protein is CASSLQGSYEQYF. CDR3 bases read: TGCGCCAGCAGCTTGCAGGGATCCTACGAG.

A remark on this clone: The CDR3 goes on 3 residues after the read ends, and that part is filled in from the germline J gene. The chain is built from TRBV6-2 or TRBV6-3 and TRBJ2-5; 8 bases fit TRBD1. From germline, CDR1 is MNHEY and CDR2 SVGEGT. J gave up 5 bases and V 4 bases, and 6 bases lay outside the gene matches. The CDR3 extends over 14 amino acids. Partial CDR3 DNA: TGTGCCAGCAGTTCCGGACAGGGCACTGAGACC. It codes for CASSSGQGTET. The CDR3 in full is CASSSGQGTETQYF.

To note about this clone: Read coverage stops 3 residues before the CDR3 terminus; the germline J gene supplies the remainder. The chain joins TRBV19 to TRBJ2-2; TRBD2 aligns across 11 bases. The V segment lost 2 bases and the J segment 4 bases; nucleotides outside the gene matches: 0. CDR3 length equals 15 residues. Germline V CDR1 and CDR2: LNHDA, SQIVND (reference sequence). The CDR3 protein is CASSILAGGTGELFF. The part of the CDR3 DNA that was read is TGTGCCAGTAGTATACTAGCGGGAGGCACCGGGGAG.

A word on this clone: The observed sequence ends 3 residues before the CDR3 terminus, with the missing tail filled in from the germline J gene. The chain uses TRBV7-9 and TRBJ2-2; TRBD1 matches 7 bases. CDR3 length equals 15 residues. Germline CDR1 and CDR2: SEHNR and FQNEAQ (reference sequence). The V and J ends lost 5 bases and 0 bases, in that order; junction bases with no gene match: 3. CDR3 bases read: TGTGCCAGCAGCCCCGGACAGGCGAACACCGGGGAG. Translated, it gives CASSPGQANTGE. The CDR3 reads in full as CASSPGQANTGELFF.

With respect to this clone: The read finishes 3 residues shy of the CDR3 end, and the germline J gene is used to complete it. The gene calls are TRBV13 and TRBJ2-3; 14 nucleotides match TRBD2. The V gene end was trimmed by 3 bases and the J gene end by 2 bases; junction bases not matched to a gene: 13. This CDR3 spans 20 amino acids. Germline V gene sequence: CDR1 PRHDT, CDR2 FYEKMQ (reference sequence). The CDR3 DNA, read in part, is TGTGCCAGCAGCTTGGGACCGGGACTAGCGGGAGCAGGGGTCACAGATACG. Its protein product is CASSLGPGLAGAGVTDT. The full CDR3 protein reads CASSLGPGLAGAGVTDTQYF.

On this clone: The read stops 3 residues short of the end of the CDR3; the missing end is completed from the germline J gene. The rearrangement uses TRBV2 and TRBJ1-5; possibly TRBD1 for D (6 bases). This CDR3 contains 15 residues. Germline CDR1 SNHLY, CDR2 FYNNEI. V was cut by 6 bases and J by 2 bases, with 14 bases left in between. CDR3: CASRVGQLGNQPQHF. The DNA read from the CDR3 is TGTGCCAGCAGGGTAGGACAGTTGGGCAATCAGCCC.

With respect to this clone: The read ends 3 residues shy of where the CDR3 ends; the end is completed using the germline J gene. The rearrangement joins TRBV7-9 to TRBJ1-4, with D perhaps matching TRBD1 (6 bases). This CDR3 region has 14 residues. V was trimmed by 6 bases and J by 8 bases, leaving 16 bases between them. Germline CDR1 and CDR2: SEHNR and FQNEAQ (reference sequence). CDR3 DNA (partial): TGTGCCAGCAGTTACGACAGGCTTCGGGAAAAA. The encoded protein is CASSYDRLREK. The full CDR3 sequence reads CASSYDRLREKLFF.

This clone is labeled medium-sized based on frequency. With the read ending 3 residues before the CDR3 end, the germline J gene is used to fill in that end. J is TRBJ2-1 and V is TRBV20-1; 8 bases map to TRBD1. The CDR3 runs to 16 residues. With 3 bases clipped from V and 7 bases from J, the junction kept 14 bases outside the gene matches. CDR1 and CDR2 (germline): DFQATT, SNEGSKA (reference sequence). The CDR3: CSASMGKRQGRNEQFF. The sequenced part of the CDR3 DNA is TGCAGTGCTAGCATGGGCAAGAGACAGGGGAGGAATGAG.

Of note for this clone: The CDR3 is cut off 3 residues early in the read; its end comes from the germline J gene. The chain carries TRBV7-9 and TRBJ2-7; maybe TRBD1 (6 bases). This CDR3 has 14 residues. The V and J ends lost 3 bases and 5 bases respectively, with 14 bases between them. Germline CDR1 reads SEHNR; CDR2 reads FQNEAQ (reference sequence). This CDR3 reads CASSFTGLTHEQYF. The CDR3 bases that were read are TGTGCCAGCAGCTTCACAGGGTTAACCCACGAG. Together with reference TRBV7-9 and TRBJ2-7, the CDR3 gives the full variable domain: DTGVSQNPRHKITKRGQNVTFRCDPISEHNRLYWYRQTLGQGPEFLTYFQNEAQLEKSRLLSDRFSAERPKGSFSTLEIQRTEQGDSAMYLCASSFTGLTHEQYFGPGTRLTVT.

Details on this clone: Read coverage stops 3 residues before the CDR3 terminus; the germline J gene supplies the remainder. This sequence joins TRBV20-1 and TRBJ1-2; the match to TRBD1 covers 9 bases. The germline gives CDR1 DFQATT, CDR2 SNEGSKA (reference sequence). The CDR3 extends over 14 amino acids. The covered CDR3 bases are TGCAGTGCTAGAGAAATAGGACAGGGGAACGGC. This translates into CSAREIGQGNG. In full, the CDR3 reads CSAREIGQGNGYTF.

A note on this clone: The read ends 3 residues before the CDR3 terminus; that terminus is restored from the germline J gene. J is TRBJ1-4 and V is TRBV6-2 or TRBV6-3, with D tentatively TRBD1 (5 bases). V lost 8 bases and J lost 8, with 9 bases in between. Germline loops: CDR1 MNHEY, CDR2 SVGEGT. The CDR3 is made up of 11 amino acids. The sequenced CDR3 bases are TGTGCCAGCGCCGCAGGGGAAAAA. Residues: CASAAGEK. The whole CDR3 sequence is CASAAGEKLFF.

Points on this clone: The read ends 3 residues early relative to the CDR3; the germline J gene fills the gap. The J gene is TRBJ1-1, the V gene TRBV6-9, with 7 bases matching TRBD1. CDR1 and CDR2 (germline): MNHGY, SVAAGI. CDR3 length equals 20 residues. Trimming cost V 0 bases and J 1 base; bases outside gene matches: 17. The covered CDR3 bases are TGTGCCAGCAGTTATTCCGGCAACGTGACAGGGTTCTTTGAGAACACTGAA. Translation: CASSYSGNVTGFFENTE. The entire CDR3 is CASSYSGNVTGFFENTEAFF.

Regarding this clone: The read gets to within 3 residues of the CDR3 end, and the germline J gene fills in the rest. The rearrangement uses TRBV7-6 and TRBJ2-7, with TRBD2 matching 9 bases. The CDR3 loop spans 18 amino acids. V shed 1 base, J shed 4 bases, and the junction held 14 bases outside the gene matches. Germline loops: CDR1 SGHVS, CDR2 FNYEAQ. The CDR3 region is CASSLGTGGGRAGYEQYF. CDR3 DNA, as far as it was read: TGTGCCAGCAGCTTAGGGACCGGTGGCGGGAGGGCCGGGTACGAG.

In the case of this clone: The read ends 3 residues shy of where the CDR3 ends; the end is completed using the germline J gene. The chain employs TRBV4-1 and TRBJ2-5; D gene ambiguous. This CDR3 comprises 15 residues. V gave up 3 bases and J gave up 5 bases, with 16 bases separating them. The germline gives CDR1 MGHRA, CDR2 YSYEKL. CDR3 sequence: CASSHPSRAWETQYF. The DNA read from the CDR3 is TGCGCCAGCAGCCACCCCAGTAGGGCTTGGGAGACC.